The next 14 T cell receptor beta chains were all read from a single sample in a study of T cells in Graves' hyperthyroidism and ophthalmopathy. Amplification targeted TCR beta CDR3 regions from RNA transcripts. A first-round RT-PCR of the TCR CDR3 used the HTBI primer set. TCRdb called the multiplex PCR reads again in MiXCR, with one record for every CDR3 protein. The table has around 600,000 distinct CDR3 sequences, 13% to 15% seen once. Sequenced: blood. These receptors were collected from a woman aged 18-29 years with Graves' ophthalmopathy.

This clonotype was seen more than once but under ten times. The chain has TRBV6-1 and TRBJ2-3, with 10 bases matching TRBD2. Trimming at V came to 5 bases and at J to 8 bases, leaving 16 bases not matched to a gene. Looked up from germline, CDR1 is MNHNS and CDR2 is SASEGT. This CDR3 has 17 residues. CDR3 sequence reads: CASSYTPFSGRTPTQYF. The DNA for the CDR3 is TGTGCCAGCAGTTATACCCCTTTTAGCGGGAGGACACCTACGCAGTATTTT.

This clonotype showed up many times. This chain connects TRBV27 to TRBJ2-7, with TRBD2 matching over 7 bases. Unmatched junction bases numbered 7, after V lost 6 bases and J lost 2 bases. Germline V gene data show CDR1 as MNHEY and CDR2 as SMNVEV (reference sequence). This CDR3 contains 14 residues. The CDR3 DNA follows: TGTGCCAGCAGCAGGGACTACCTTACCTACGAGCAGTACTTC. Translation gives CASSRDYLTYEQYF.

This clonotype was found many times. V usage is TRBV20-1 and J usage is TRBJ1-6; perhaps TRBD1 as D (5 bases). This CDR3 comprises 18 residues. Germline CDR1 is DFQATT and CDR2 is SNEGSKA (reference sequence). V was cut by 0 bases and J by 0 bases, with 15 bases left in between. The CDR3 DNA is TGCAGTGCTAGAGATCTGGGGCAGCCAAGCTCCTATAATTCACCCCTCCACTTT. Protein sequence: CSARDLGQPSSYNSPLHF.

The chain combines TRBV6-1 with TRBJ2-7; 7 nucleotides align to TRBD1. Germline V gene sequence: CDR1 MNHNS, CDR2 SASEGT. V gave up 7 bases and J gave up 2 bases; unmatched junction bases: 8. CDR3 length equals 14 residues. CDR3 coding DNA: TGTGCCAGCATGACGGACAGGCTTCCCTACGAGCAGTACTTC. Translated, it gives CASMTDRLPYEQYF.

This clonotype was recorded many times. Written as DNA, the CDR3 is TGTGCCAGCAGTCAAGGCCTAGCGGGAACGGGCTACAATGAGCAGTTCTTC. Amino acid sequence: CASSQGLAGTGYNEQFF. The V gene is TRBV7-3, the J gene TRBJ2-1; TRBD2 matches at 9 bases. The J segment lost 3 bases and the V segment lost 6 bases, leaving 12 bases of the junction unmatched. This CDR3 is 17 amino acids long. Germline loops: CDR1 SGHTA, CDR2 FQGTGA.

This clonotype came up many times. The chain recombines TRBV7-2 with TRBJ2-5; 7 bases match TRBD2. This CDR3 has 14 amino acids. Per the germline V gene, CDR1 is SGHTA and CDR2 is FQGNSA. The V and J ends lost 6 bases and 3 bases, in that order; junction bases with no gene match: 7. The CDR3 sequence: CASRSAGTKETQYF. The CDR3 DNA is TGTGCCAGCAGGTCTGCCGGGACTAAAGAGACCCAGTACTTC.

This clonotype was counted ten times or more. The chain has TRBV12-3 or TRBV12-4 and TRBJ1-1, with D possibly TRBD1 on 5 matching bases. The V end was cut by 6 bases, the J end by 0 bases, with 11 bases between. The CDR3 extends over 14 amino acids. In DNA form, the CDR3 reads TGTGCCAGCAGGGGGGGACGGTTGAACACTGAAGCTTTCTTT. As protein: CASRGGRLNTEAFF.

This chain joins TRBV20-1 and TRBJ2-4, with a tentative D call TRBD1 (6 bases). Germline V gene lookup returns CDR1 DFQATT and CDR2 SNEGSKA (reference sequence). The CDR3 covers 22 residues. Trimming pared 3 bases from V and 0 bases from J, leaving 33 bases between. Written as DNA, the CDR3 is TGCAGTGCTAGTTCTTACCCTAAACAGGGAACATCGAACCTACTAGCCAAAAACATTCAGTACTTC. Translated, it gives CSASSYPKQGTSNLLAKNIQYF.

This clonotype was detected a few times. This chain uses TRBV6-4 with TRBJ1-1; weak D call: TRBD1 (5 bases). The CDR3 consists of 12 residues. Trimming took off 2 bases at V and 7 bases at J, with 8 bases between the two ends. CDR1 and CDR2 from the germline V gene are MRHNA and SNTAGT. DNA of the CDR3: TGTGCCAGCAGTGACAGCGGGGGTGAAGCTTTCTTT. Its translation is CASSDSGGEAFF.

Many counts were recorded for this clonotype. The gene calls are TRBV28 and TRBJ1-5, with D maybe TRBD1 (6 bases). CDR1 is MDHEN and CDR2 is SYDVKM in the germline V gene. This CDR3 is built from 15 residues. The V and J ends lost 7 bases and 6 bases respectively, with 19 bases between them. CDR3 bases: TGTGCCAGCATCCCCCTGTTCAGGGGTGGTCAGCCCCAGCATTTT. This translates into CASIPLFRGGQPQHF.

The rearrangement uses TRBV6-2 or TRBV6-3 and TRBJ1-1; 7 bases are shared with TRBD1. Looked up from germline, CDR1 is MNHEY and CDR2 is SVGEGT. The CDR3 contains 15 residues. The junction had 7 bases not matched to a gene; V was cut back by 2 bases and J by 4 bases. The CDR3 loop reads CASSYDYRGSTEAFF. The CDR3 nucleotides read TGTGCCAGCAGTTACGACTACAGGGGTAGCACTGAAGCTTTCTTT.

The chain combines TRBV19 with TRBJ1-1, with a tentative D call TRBD1 (6 bases). Per the germline V gene, CDR1 is LNHDA and CDR2 is SQIVND (reference sequence). V was cut by 5 bases and J by 0 bases, with 16 bases left in between. The CDR3 is 16 residues long. The CDR3 is CASSPRGGGVNTEAFF. The CDR3 DNA follows: TGTGCCAGTAGTCCGAGGGGGGGGGGTGTGAACACTGAAGCTTTCTTT.

The chain uses TRBV9 and TRBJ2-7; D might be TRBD1 or TRBD2, each matching 5 bases. The V end lost 4 bases, the J end lost 3 bases, and 20 bases lay between the germline ends. The germline V gene has CDR1 SGDLS and CDR2 YYNGEE. The CDR3 totals 16 residues. CDR3 nucleotide sequence: TGTGCCAGCAGCCAATCCCCCGGGACGGTTAGCTACGAGCAGTACTTC. Protein: CASSQSPGTVSYEQYF.

This clonotype was recorded at least ten times. This chain links TRBV5-1 with TRBJ2-7; D is possibly TRBD2 (5 bases). The CDR3 is made up of 14 amino acids. Trimming stripped 0 bases from V and 9 bases from J, with 16 bases between. Germline CDR1 SGHRS, CDR2 YFSETQ. The chain's CDR3 is CASSLGSVEDVQYF. CDR3 bases: TGCGCCAGCAGCTTGGGTAGCGTGGAGGACGTGCAGTACTTC.